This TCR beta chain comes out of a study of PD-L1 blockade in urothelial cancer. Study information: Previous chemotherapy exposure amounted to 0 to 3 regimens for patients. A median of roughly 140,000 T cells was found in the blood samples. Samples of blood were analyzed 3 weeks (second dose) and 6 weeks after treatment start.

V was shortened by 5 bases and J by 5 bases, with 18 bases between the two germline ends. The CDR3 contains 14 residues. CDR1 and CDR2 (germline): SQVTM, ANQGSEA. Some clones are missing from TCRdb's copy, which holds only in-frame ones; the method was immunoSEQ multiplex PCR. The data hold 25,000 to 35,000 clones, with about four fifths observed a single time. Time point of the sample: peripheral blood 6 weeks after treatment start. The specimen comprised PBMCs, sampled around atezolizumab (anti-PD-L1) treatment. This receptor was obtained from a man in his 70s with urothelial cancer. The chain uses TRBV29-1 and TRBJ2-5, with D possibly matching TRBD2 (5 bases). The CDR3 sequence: CSVMGGSLRETQYF. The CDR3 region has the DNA TGCAGCGTTATGGGCGGGTCCCTCCGGGAGACCCAGTACTTC.